The TCR beta chain under discussion was sequenced for a study of T-cell memory formation after mild COVID-19. Broader study findings: Clones shrinking from day 15 to 85 showed even CD4/CD8 mixes; later expanders tilted CD4+. Memory cells collected pre-infection included some clones that later responded, suggesting cross-reactive memory joined. Contracting CD4+ clones lay largely in CM and EM, with CD8+ ones residing in EMRA.

In this sample, this clonotype turned up a few times. Antigen unknown. Germline V gene lookup returns CDR1 SGDLS and CDR2 YYNGEE. The CDR3 totals 14 residues. V was trimmed by 2 bases and J by 4 bases, leaving 12 bases between them. 5'RACE, which relied on constant-segment primers, yielded TCR alpha and TCR beta cDNA libraries carrying sample barcodes and UMIs. Using its own MiXCR run on the 5' RACE reads, TCRdb lists one record per CDR3 protein. There are approximately 350,000 distinct CDR3 sequences in the sample; about 15% occur only once, and approximately 20% lies in the top ten. The source of this sequence is a man in his late teens or twenties who had mild COVID-19 (a few samples of this study predate the infection). Cell type and time point are not known. Sequencing was carried out using PBMCs or a T cell subset sorted from them (not recorded which). The chain links TRBV9 to TRBJ1-1, with D perhaps TRBD1 (5 bases). The CDR3 is CASSVGGAGTEAFF. The CDR3 DNA reads as TGTGCCAGCAGCGTGGGAGGGGCGGGCACTGAAGCTTTCTTT.